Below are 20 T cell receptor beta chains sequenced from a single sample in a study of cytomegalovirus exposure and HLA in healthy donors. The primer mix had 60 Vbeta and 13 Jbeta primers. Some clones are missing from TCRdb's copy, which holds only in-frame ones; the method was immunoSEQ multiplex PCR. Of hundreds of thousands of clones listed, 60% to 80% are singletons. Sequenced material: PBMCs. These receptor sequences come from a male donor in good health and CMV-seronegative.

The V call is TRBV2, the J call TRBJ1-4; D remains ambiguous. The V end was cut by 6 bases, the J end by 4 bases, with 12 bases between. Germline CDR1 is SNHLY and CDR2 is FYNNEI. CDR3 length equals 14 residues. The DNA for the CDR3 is TGTGCCAGCAGATTTATCGTATTTAATGAAAAACTGTTTTTT. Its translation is CASRFIVFNEKLFF.

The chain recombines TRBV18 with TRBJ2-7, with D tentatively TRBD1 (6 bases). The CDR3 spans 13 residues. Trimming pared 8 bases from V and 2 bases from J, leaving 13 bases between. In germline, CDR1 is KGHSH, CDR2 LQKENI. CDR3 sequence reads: CASRGQPPYEQYF. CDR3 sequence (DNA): TGTGCCAGCCGAGGACAGCCCCCCTACGAGCAGTACTTC.

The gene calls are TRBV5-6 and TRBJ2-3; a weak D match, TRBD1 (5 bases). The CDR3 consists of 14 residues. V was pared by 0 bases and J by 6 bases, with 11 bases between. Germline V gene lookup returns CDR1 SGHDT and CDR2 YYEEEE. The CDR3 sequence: CASSLAGIYDTQYF. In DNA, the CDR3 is TGTGCCAGCAGCTTGGCAGGGATTTACGATACGCAGTATTTT.

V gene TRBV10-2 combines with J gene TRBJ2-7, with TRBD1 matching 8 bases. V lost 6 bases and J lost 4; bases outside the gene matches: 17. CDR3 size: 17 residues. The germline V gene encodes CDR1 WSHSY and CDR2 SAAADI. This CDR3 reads CASRGREGGQGAYEQYF. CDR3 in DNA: TGCGCCAGCAGGGGGCGTGAGGGAGGCCAGGGGGCGTACGAGCAGTACTTC.

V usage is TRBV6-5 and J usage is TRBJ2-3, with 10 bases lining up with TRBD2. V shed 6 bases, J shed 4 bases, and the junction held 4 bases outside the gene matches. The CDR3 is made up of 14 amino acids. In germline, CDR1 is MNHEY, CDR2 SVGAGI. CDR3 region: CASSGTSAADTQYF. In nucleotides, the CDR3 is TGTGCCAGCAGCGGGACTAGCGCGGCAGATACGCAGTATTTT.

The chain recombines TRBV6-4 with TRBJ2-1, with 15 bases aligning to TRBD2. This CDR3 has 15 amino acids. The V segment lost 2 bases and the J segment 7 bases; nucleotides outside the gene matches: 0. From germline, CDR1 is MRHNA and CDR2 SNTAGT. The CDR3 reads CASSDGTSGRNEQFF. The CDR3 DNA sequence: TGTGCCAGCAGTGACGGGACTAGCGGGAGGAATGAGCAGTTCTTC.

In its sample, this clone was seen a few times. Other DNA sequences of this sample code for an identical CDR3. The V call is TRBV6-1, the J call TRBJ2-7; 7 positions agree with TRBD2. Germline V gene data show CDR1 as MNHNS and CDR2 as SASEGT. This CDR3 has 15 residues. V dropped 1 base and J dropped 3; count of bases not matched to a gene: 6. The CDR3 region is CASSEVVAGSYEQYF. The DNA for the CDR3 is TGTGCCAGCAGTGAAGTAGTAGCGGGTAGCTACGAGCAGTACTTC.

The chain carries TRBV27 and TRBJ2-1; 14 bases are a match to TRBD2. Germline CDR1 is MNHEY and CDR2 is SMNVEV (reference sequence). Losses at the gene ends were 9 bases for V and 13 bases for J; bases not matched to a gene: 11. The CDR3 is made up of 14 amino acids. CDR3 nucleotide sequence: TGTGCCAGTAGCTCCGGGACTAGCGGGAGAGAACAGTTCTTC. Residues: CASSSGTSGREQFF.

The CDR3 DNA sequence: TGTGCCAGCAGCTCGAGGGCTGGCACTGAAGCTTTCTTT. This gives the protein CASSSRAGTEAFF. This chain joins TRBV5-6 and TRBJ1-1; D is ambiguous. Per germline, CDR1 SGHDT and CDR2 YYEEEE. V lost 3 bases and J 4 bases, leaving 10 bases between the germline ends. The CDR3 spans 13 residues.

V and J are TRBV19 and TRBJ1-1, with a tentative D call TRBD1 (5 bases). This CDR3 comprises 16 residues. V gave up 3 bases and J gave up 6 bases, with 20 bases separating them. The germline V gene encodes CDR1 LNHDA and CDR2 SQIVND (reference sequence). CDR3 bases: TGTGCCAGTAGTATCTCGGTGCGGGGGGGGAGCGCTGAAGCTTTCTTT. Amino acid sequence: CASSISVRGGSAEAFF.

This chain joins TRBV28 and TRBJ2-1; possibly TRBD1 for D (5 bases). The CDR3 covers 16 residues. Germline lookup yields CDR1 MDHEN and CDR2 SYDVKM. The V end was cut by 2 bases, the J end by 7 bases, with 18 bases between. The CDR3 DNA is TGTGCCAGCAGTTTACTAGGCCGGCAGGGTTGGAATGAGCAGTTCTTC. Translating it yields CASSLLGRQGWNEQFF.

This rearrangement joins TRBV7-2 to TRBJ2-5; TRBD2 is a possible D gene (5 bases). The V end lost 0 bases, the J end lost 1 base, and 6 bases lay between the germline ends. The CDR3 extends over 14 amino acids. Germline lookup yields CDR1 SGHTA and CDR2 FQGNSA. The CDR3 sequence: CASSLARVQETQYF. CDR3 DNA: TGTGCCAGCAGCTTAGCGCGGGTCCAAGAGACCCAGTACTTC.

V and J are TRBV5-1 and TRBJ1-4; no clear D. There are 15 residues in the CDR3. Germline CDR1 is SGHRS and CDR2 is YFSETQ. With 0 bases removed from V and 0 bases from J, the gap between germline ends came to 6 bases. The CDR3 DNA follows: TGCGCCAGCAGCTTGGATCCAGCAACTAATGAAAAACTGTTTTTT. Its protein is CASSLDPATNEKLFF.

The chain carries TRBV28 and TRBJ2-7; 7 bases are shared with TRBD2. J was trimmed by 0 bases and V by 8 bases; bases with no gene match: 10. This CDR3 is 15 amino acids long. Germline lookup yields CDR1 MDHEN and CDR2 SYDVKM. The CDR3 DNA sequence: TGTGCCAGCGCCAATGCGGGAGTCATCTCCTACGAGCAGTACTTC. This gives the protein CASANAGVISYEQYF.

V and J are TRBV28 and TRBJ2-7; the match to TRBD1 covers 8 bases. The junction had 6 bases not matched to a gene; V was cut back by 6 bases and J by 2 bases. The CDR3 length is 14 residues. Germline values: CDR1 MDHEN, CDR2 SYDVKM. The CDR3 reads CASRGTGGPYEQYF. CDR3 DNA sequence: TGTGCCAGCAGAGGGACAGGCGGCCCCTACGAGCAGTACTTC.

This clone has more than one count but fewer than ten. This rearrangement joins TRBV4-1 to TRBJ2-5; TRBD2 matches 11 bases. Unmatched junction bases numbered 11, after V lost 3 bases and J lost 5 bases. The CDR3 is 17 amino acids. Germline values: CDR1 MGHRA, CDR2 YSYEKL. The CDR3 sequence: CASSHPPGLAVPETQYF. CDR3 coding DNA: TGCGCCAGCAGCCACCCCCCGGGACTAGCGGTCCCCGAGACCCAGTACTTC.

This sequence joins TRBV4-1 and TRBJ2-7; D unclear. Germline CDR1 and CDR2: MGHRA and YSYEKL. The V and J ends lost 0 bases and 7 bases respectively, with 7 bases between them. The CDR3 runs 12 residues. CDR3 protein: CASSQDAREQYF. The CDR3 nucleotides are TGCGCCAGCAGCCAAGATGCGCGGGAGCAGTACTTC.

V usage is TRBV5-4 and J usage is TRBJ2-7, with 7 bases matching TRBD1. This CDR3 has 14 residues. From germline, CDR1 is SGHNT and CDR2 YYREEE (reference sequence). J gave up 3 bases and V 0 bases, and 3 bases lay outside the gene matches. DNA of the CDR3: TGTGCCAGCAGCTTGGCGGGACAGATCTACGAGCAGTACTTC. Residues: CASSLAGQIYEQYF.

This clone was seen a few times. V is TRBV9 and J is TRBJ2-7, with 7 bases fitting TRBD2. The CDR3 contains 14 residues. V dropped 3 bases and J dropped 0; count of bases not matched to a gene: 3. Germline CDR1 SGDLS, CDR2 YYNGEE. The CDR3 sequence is CASSGTSVSYEQYF. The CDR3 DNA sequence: TGTGCCAGCAGCGGCACTAGCGTCTCCTACGAGCAGTACTTC.

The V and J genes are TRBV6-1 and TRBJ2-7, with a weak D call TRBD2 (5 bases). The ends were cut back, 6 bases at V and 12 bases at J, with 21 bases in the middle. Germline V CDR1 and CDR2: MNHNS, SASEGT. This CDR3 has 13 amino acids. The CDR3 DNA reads TGTGCCAGCAGCCTCAGCGGCCAGTCGCCCCCGTACTTC. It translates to CASSLSGQSPPYF.